The clone carrying this TCR beta chain showed up just a few times. The antigen is unknown. CDR1 and CDR2 (germline): MNHEY, SMNVEV (reference sequence). The CDR3 contains 15 residues. Trimming cost V 8 bases and J 5 bases, with 19 bases left between them. The data stem from a study of T cells after yellow fever vaccination. TCRdb called the 5' RACE reads again in MiXCR, with one record for every CDR3 protein. The sample holds 450,000 to 600,000 distinct CDR3 sequences, 17% seen once. Overall study results and limits: From the bulk population, abundant clonotypes could contaminate and appear within FACS-sorted repertoires.

The clonotype comes from a man younger than 35 who received the YFV17D yellow fever vaccine. The sample here was PBMCs, taken 5 days after the first yellow fever vaccination. The chain combines TRBV27 with TRBJ2-1; a weak D match, TRBD2 (5 bases). The CDR3 DNA reads as TGTGCCAGCCGTAGAGAGGGCCAGTGGGACAATGAGCAGTTCTTC. Protein sequence: CASRREGQWDNEQFF.